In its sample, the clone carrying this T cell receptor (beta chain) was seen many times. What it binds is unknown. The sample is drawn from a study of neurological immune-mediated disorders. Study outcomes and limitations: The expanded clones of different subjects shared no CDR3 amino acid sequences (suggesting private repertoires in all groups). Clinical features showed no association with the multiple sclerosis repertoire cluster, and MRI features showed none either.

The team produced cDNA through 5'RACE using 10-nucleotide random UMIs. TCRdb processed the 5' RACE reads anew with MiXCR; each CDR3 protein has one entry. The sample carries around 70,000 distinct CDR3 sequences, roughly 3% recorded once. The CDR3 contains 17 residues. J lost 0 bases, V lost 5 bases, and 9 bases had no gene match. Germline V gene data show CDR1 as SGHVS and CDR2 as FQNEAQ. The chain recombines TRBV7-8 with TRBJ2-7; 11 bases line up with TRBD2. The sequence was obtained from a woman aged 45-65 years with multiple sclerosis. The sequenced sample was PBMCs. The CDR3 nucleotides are TGTGCCAGCAGCCTAGGTGGGACTAGCGGAATCTCCTACGAGCAGTACTTC. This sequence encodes CASSLGGTSGISYEQYF.